This T cell receptor (beta chain) was identified in a study of T cells in localized non-small cell lung cancer. Study outcomes and limitations: As only one tumor region underwent sequencing, heterogeneity remains possible. Uninvolved adjacent lung had the highest recorded T cell clonality, with tumor below it. In adjacent lung appeared a median around 55 of the top 100 tumor clones.

Sequencing was performed with immunoSEQ multiplex PCR; in TCRdb, only in-frame clones are kept and a portion is missing. The repertoire holds 2,000 to 2,500 clones, with 20% to 25% as singletons. Details on this clone: Its antigen remains unknown.

The receptor's source is a man between 40 and 69 years old with stage II lung adenocarcinoma. The sequencing here drew on lung tumor tissue, taken before any cancer treatment.

The CDR3 protein is CASSELVQETQYF. CDR3 nucleotide sequence: TGTGCCAGCAGTGAATTGGTGCAAGAGACCCAGTACTTC. The chain recombines TRBV25-1 with TRBJ2-5, with D unclear. The CDR3 is made up of 13 amino acids. Per germline, CDR1 MGHDK and CDR2 SYGVNS. Between the trimmed V and J ends, which lost 1 base and 2 bases, there was a span of 5 bases.